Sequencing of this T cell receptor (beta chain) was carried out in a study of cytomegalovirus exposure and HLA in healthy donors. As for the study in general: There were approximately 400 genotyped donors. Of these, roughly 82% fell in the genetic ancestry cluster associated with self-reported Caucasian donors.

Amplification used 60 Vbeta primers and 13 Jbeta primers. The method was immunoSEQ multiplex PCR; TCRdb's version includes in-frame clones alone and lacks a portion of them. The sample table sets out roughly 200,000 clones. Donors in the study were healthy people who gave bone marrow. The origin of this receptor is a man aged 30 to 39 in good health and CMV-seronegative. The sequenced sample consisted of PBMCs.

CDR3 nucleotides: TGTGCCAGCAGCTATCGGAAGGGGAGGGGGGCAGATACGCAGTATTTT. Translating it yields CASSYRKGRGADTQYF. V and J are TRBV11-3 and TRBJ2-3, with D maybe TRBD2 (7 bases). Per the germline V gene, CDR1 is SGHNT and CDR2 is YENEEA. V was cut by 4 bases and J by 4 bases, with 18 bases left in between. The CDR3 loop spans 16 amino acids.